This T cell receptor beta chain was sequenced in a study of CD8 T cells in ankylosing spondylitis. This clonotype was detected ten times or more. MiXCR was run by TCRdb on the 5' RACE reads, yielding one entry per CDR3 protein. The table lists 350,000 or so distinct CDR3 sequences, 11% of them singletons, with roughly 9.2% in the top ten. V was cut by 1 base and J by 4 bases, with 16 bases left in between. The CDR3 contains 15 residues. Looked up from germline, CDR1 is DFQATT and CDR2 is SNEGSKA (reference sequence). Sequencing was performed on blood, either unsorted or a sorted T cell fraction (not recorded which). This chain connects TRBV20-1 to TRBJ1-1, with D uncertain. The sequence was collected from a female donor with ankylosing spondylitis or in good health (not recorded which). CDR3 residues: CSARVPGLVGTEAFF. The CDR3 DNA reads as TGCAGTGCTAGAGTCCCCGGGTTGGTCGGCACTGAAGCTTTCTTT.